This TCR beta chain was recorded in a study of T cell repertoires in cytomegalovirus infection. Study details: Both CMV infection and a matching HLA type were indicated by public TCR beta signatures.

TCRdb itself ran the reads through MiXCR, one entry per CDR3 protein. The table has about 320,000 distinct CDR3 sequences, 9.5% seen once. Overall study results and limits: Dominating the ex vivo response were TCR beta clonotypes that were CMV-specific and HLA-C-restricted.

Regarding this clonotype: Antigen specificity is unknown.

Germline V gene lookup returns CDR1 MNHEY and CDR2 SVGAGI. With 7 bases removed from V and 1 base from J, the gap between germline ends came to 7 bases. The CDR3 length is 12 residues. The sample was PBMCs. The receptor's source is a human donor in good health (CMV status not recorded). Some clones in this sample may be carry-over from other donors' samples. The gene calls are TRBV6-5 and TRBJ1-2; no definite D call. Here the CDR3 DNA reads TGTGCCAGCATGGAAGTTAACTATGGCTACACCTTC. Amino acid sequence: CASMEVNYGYTF.